Detailed here is one T cell receptor beta chain. Cells defined as naive were viable CD3+CD4+ or CD3+CD8+ and CCR7+CD45RA+CD45RO-CD95-CD27+CD28+. These data originate in a study of T cells after posttransplantation cyclophosphamide. With 0 bases clipped from V and 0 bases from J, the junction kept 6 bases outside the gene matches. The CDR3 extends over 18 amino acids. The germline V gene encodes CDR1 SGHRS and CDR2 YFSETQ. Profiling relied on immunoSEQ multiplex PCR, and the TCRdb table lists in-frame clones only, not all of them. The profile shows about 16,000 clones, 94% of them singletons. This rearrangement joins TRBV5-1 to TRBJ2-1; TRBD2 matches 10 bases. Sequenced: naive CD4+ T cells sorted from blood. The TCR comes from a woman in her forties or fifties in good health and a related stem cell transplant donor. The CDR3 DNA reads TGCGCCAGCAGCTTGGAAGTTAGCGGGAGGCTCTCCTACAATGAGCAGTTCTTC. It specifies CASSLEVSGRLSYNEQFF.